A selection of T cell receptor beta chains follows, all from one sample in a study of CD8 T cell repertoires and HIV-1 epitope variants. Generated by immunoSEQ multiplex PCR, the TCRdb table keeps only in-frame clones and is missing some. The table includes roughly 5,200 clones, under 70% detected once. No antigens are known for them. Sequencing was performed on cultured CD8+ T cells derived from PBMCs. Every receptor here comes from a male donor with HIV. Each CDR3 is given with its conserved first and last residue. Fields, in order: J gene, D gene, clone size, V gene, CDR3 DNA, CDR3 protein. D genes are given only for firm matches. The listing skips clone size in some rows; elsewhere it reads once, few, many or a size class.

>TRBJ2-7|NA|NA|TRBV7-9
TGTGCCAGCAGCGACCTTTTTGGCCTGGAGCAGTACTTC
CASSDLFGLEQYF
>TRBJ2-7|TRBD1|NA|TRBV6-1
TGTGCCAGCAGCGGGACAGGCTACGAGCAGTACTTC
CASSGTGYEQYF
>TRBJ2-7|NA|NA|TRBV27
TGTGCCAGTATGGGCCGTGGACTAAACTACGAGCAGTACTTC
CASMGRGLNYEQYF
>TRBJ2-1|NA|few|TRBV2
TGTGCCAGCAGCTATAGCTCCTACAATGAGCAGTTCTTC
CASSYSSYNEQFF
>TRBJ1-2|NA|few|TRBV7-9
TGTGCCAGCAGCTTAAACGTCGTCGACTATGGCTACACCTTC
CASSLNVVDYGYTF
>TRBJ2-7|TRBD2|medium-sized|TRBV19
TGTGCCAGTAGTCCTCCTAGCGGGGGCCATCTCTTTAATTCCTACGAGCAGTACTTC
CASSPPSGGHLFNSYEQYF
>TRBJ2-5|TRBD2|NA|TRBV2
TGTGCCAGACGTCGAAAGCTAACTAGCGGTAAGGGGCCGTTTGAGACCCAGTACTTC
CARRRKLTSGKGPFETQYF
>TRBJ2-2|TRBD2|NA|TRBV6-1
TGTGCCAGCGGGACTAGCGGCACCGGGGAGCTGTTTTTT
CASGTSGTGELFF
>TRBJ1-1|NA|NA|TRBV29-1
TGCAGCGTTATGTCCGGAGGCACTGAAGCTTTCTTT
CSVMSGGTEAFF
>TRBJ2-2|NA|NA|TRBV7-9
TGTGCCAGCAATCAGGGGCGAGGCGGGGAGCTGTTTTTT
CASNQGRGGELFF
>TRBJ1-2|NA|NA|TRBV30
TGTGCCTGGAGCCCTGAAGGGCCTACCTACTATGGCTACACCTTC
CAWSPEGPTYYGYTF
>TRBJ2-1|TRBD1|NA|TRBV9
TGTGCCAGCAGCGTCGGGACAGGGGATGAGCAGTTCTTC
CASSVGTGDEQFF
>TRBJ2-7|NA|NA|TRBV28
TGTGCCAGCAGCTTAACCTCAGGGACTTTCGCCTACGAGCAGTACTTC
CASSLTSGTFAYEQYF
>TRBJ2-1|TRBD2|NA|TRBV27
TGTGCCAGCAGTTTATGGACTAGCTCCTACAATGAGCAGTTCTTC
CASSLWTSSYNEQFF
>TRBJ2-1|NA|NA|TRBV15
TGTGCCACCAGCAGAGATCGGACAGAGTCCTTTTACAATGAGCAGTTCTTC
CATSRDRTESFYNEQFF
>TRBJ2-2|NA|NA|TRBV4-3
TGCGCCAGCAGCCAAGATGTGGGATCCACCGGGGAGCTGTTTTTT
CASSQDVGSTGELFF
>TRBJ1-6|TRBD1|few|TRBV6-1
TGTGCCAGCAGTGTTTGGACAGGGGTAAATTCACCCCTCCACTTT
CASSVWTGVNSPLHF
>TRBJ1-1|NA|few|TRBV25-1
TGTGCCAGCAGTGAATCCGGGGGAGGAACTGAAGCTTTCTTT
CASSESGGGTEAFF
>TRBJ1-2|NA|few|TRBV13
TGTGCCAGCAGCTTAGGTGATAACTATGGCTACACCTTC
CASSLGDNYGYTF
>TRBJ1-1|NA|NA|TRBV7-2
TGTGCCAGCAGCTCGACGGACACCGGTTCCGTAGCTTTCTTT
CASSSTDTGSVAFF
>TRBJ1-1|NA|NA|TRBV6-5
TGTGCCAGCAGTAAAACAGGGAACACTGAAGCTTTCTTT
CASSKTGNTEAFF
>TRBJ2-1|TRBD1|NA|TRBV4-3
TGCGCCAGCAGCCAAAAGTTGAGACAGGGGACTGAGCAGTTCTTC
CASSQKLRQGTEQFF
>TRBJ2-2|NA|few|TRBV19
TGTGCCAGTAGTATAGATCTTCGTGGGAACACCGGGGAGCTGTTTTTT
CASSIDLRGNTGELFF
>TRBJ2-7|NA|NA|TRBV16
TGTGCCAGCAGCCAATCCTACGAGCAGTACTTC
CASSQSYEQYF